These 2 T cell receptor beta chains were all obtained from the same sample, sequenced in a study of human T cells and chemical hapten exposure. One entry per CDR3 protein results from TCRdb running MiXCR on the RACE reads. This table holds tens of thousands of distinct CDR3 sequences, 6% to 9% found once. Stated time point: patch test 1, 2 weeks after DPC sensitization. Specified treatment: therapeutic diphenylcyclopropenone sensitization with weekly scalp DPC. The sequences come from whole blood, collected in connection with sensitization to the hapten diphenylcyclopropenone (DPC). Receptors were obtained from a woman aged 25 to 39 with alopecia areata. Some clones in this sample may be carry-over from other donors' samples.

CDR3 residues: CAWSSGQGNEKLFF. The CDR3, as DNA: TGTGCCTGGAGTTCAGGACAGGGGAATGAAAAACTGTTTTTT. The genes are TRBV30 and TRBJ1-4, with 9 bases aligning to TRBD1. This CDR3 comprises 14 residues. The junction had 3 bases not matched to a gene; V was cut back by 2 bases and J by 5 bases. CDR1 GTSNPN and CDR2 SVGIG come from the germline V gene (reference sequence).

This clonotype has ten or more counts. The gene calls are TRBV19 and TRBJ1-5; 8 bases agree with TRBD1. Per the germline V gene, CDR1 is LNHDA and CDR2 is SQIVND (reference sequence). The V segment lost 3 bases and the J segment 5 bases; nucleotides outside the gene matches: 9. The CDR3 is 16 residues long. The CDR3 sequence: CASSIFRGRGDQPQHF. CDR3 sequence (DNA): TGTGCCAGTAGTATCTTCAGGGGGCGAGGCGATCAGCCCCAGCATTTT.